This is a list of T cell receptor beta chains from one sample in a study of shared clonotypes between healthy human individuals. TCRdb's table, derived via immunoSEQ multiplex PCR, lists solely in-frame clones and lacks some. The repertoire holds around 2.5 million clones, with 93% as singletons. Sequenced input: naive CD4+ T cells from PBMCs. Source of these receptors: a young man in good health. Some clones in this sample may be carry-over from other donors' samples. Both conserved end residues are part of each CDR3. Fields, in order: D gene, clone size, V gene, J gene, CDR3 DNA, CDR3 protein. D genes are given only for firm matches. The size field is filled for only some rows; it gives once, few, many or a size class.

TRBD1	NA	TRBV5-1	TRBJ1-5	TGCGCCAGCACCAAATCGGACAGGGTAGGGCAGCCCCAGCATTTT	CASTKSDRVGQPQHF
TRBD1	NA	TRBV5-1	TRBJ1-2	TGCGCCAGCAGACTAACAGGGGGACGGAACTATGGCTACACCTTC	CASRLTGGRNYGYTF
NA	once	TRBV19	TRBJ2-7	TGTGCCAGTAGTATAGAGAGGACAGCAGACTACGAGCAGTACTTC	CASSIERTADYEQYF
NA	once	TRBV6-6	TRBJ2-7	TGTGCCAGCAGTTACTCAGTTTGGGGTTTCTCCTACGAGCAGTACTTC	CASSYSVWGFSYEQYF
NA	NA	TRBV27	TRBJ2-2	TGTGCCAGCACCTTTTTGAACACCGGGGAGCTGTTTTTT	CASTFLNTGELFF
NA	NA	TRBV30	TRBJ1-2	TGTGCCTGGAGTGGCGGGGCCAGACCTAACTATGGCTACACCTTC	CAWSGGARPNYGYTF
NA	NA	TRBV6-5	TRBJ2-7	TGTGCCAGCAGTTACCGGCCAGGGGCCTACGAGCAGTACTTC	CASSYRPGAYEQYF
NA	NA	TRBV9	TRBJ2-7	TGTGCCAGCAGCGACGACATTTCCTACGAGCAGTACTTC	CASSDDISYEQYF
NA	once	TRBV6-6	TRBJ2-7	TGTGCCAGCAGTTACGGGCTGGTGTACGGCGACGAGCAGTACTTC	CASSYGLVYGDEQYF
NA	NA	TRBV11-2	TRBJ2-7	TGTGCCAGCAGCGTACCAGGGGAGCAGTACTTC	CASSVPGEQYF
NA	NA	TRBV5-8	TRBJ2-1	TGTGCCAGCAGCTTGCACAATGAGCAGTTCTTC	CASSLHNEQFF
TRBD2	NA	TRBV27	TRBJ2-2	TGTGCCAGCAGTTTCGACCTAGCGGGGAGGGCCGGGGAGCTGTTTTTT	CASSFDLAGRAGELFF
NA	NA	TRBV2	TRBJ1-5	TGTGCCAGCAAAGGGGGGGACCAGCCCCAGCATTTT	CASKGGDQPQHF
NA	NA	TRBV15	TRBJ1-1	TGTGCCACCAGCCGAATTACAGGGAAAGCTTTCTTT	CATSRITGKAFF
TRBD1	NA	TRBV19	TRBJ2-3	TGTGCCAGTAGCTACTACAGAGGACAGGGGTTAGATACGCAGTATTTT	CASSYYRGQGLDTQYF
NA	few	TRBV28	TRBJ2-2	TGTGCCAGCAGCCGATGGGGCTCACGATCATACACCGGGGAGCTGTTTTTT	CASSRWGSRSYTGELFF